This T cell receptor (beta chain) is drawn from a study of T cell responses to AZD1222 COVID-19 vaccine. Study-wide results and caveats: Spike-specific TCR breadth and depth both grew after two AZD1222 doses. Targeting of unmutated variant regions was reportedly seen in nearly half of spike-specific TCRs.

The V segment lost 7 bases and the J segment 6 bases; nucleotides outside the gene matches: 10. The germline gives CDR1 MDHEN, CDR2 SYDVKM. CDR3 length: 15 residues. As for this clone: The target antigen is unknown.

Profiled with immunoSEQ multiplex PCR; TCRdb holds only in-frame clones, not every one. The table has 80,000 to 100,000 clones, about nine tenths seen once. This TCR was sampled from an adult in good health. The V and J genes are TRBV28 and TRBJ1-5; 9 bases match TRBD1. Material: peripheral blood, obtained on day 0 of MenACWY control vaccination. The CDR3 is CASTLGTGPAQPQHF. The CDR3 bases are TGTGCCAGCACCCTTGGGACAGGGCCCGCTCAGCCCCAGCATTTT.